A single sample gave rise to the 11 T cell receptor beta chains below, sequenced in a study of cytomegalovirus exposure and HLA in healthy donors. Researchers ran the PCR with 60 Vbeta and 13 Jbeta primers. Clones were read by immunoSEQ multiplex PCR, and TCRdb kept only the in-frame ones, dropping some. The sample has 100,000 to 150,000 clones; around 83% are singletons. Sequenced: PBMCs. These receptors were collected from a man aged 50-60 years in good health and CMV-seronegative.

The V gene is TRBV28, the J gene TRBJ1-1; TRBD1 matches at 8 bases. The V gene's germline CDR1 is MDHEN and CDR2 SYDVKM. With V trimmed by 4 bases and J by 6 bases, 4 bases remained unmatched. The CDR3 is made up of 13 amino acids. Here the CDR3 reads CASSSPGGSEAFF. In nucleotides, the CDR3 is TGTGCCAGCAGTTCCCCAGGGGGCTCTGAAGCTTTCTTT.

This chain links TRBV27 with TRBJ1-5; TRBD1 matches at 9 bases. The junction had 13 bases not matched to a gene; V was cut back by 6 bases and J by 7 bases. Germline loops: CDR1 MNHEY, CDR2 SMNVEV (reference sequence). CDR3 length: 16 amino acids. The CDR3 coding sequence is TGTGCCAGCAGCCTACACGACGGGACAGGGCGCCAGCCCCAGCATTTT. Protein sequence: CASSLHDGTGRQPQHF.

This chain links TRBV29-1 with TRBJ2-3; TRBD1 might be the D (6 bases). The germline V gene encodes CDR1 SQVTM and CDR2 ANQGSEA. With 4 bases removed from V and 6 bases from J, the gap between germline ends came to 14 bases. The CDR3 extends over 13 amino acids. CDR3 loop: CSVVEQGADTQYF. CDR3 DNA: TGCAGCGTTGTAGAACAGGGAGCCGATACGCAGTATTTT.

This chain joins TRBV9 and TRBJ1-1; tentatively, D is TRBD1 (6 bases). The V end was cut by 0 bases, the J end by 0 bases, with 9 bases between. The CDR3 extends over 15 amino acids. In germline, CDR1 is SGDLS, CDR2 YYNGEE. In nucleotides, the CDR3 is TGTGCCAGCAGCGTAGGGACAGCCATGAACACTGAAGCTTTCTTT. It is translated as CASSVGTAMNTEAFF.

This chain connects TRBV2 to TRBJ1-5, with 9 bases aligning to TRBD1. Germline V gene data show CDR1 as SNHLY and CDR2 as FYNNEI. The length of the CDR3 is 15 residues. Trimming at V came to 6 bases and at J to 6 bases, leaving 9 bases not matched to a gene. The chain's CDR3 is CASSATGTGTQPQHF. In DNA, the CDR3 is TGTGCCAGCAGCGCTACCGGGACAGGGACTCAGCCCCAGCATTTT.

V and J are TRBV5-6 and TRBJ1-1; 9 bases are a match to TRBD1. V gave up 1 base and J gave up 8 bases; unmatched junction bases: 3. The CDR3 is 13 amino acids. Germline values: CDR1 SGHDT, CDR2 YYEEEE. CDR3 amino acids: CASSLWDRVEAFF. For the CDR3, the DNA is TGTGCCAGCAGCTTGTGGGACAGGGTAGAAGCTTTCTTT. The full variable domain, its missing parts supplied by reference TRBV5-6 and TRBJ1-1, is DAGVTQSPTHLIKTRGQQVTLRCSPKSGHDTVSWYQQALGQGPQFIFQYYEEEERQRGNFPDRFSGHQFPNYSSELNVNALLLGDSALYLCASSLWDRVEAFFGQGTRLTVV.

V is TRBV6-5 and J is TRBJ1-5; 7 bases align to TRBD1. The J segment lost 4 bases and the V segment lost 4 bases, leaving 7 bases of the junction unmatched. CDR3 length: 15 residues. From germline, CDR1 is MNHEY and CDR2 SVGAGI. CDR3 sequence (DNA): TGTGCCAGCAGTTCAAAAACAGGGGCGAATCAGCCCCAGCATTTT. Translated, it gives CASSSKTGANQPQHF.

The chain combines TRBV18 with TRBJ2-7; 7 bases agree with TRBD1. V gave up 8 bases and J gave up 2 bases; unmatched junction bases: 6. CDR1 is KGHSH and CDR2 is LQKENI in the germline V gene. The CDR3 runs 13 residues. DNA for the CDR3: TGTGCCAGCGTCCGGGACAGAGCCTACGAGCAGTACTTC. Its protein is CASVRDRAYEQYF.

A few counts support this clone. The chain uses TRBV6-5 and TRBJ2-5, with D possibly matching TRBD2 (5 bases). The CDR3 has 14 amino acids. Trimming cost V 3 bases and J 2 bases, with 10 bases left between them. Germline V gene data show CDR1 as MNHEY and CDR2 as SVGAGI. The CDR3 DNA follows: TGTGCCAGCAGTTATTTCCCGGGACAAGAGACCCAGTACTTC. This gives the protein CASSYFPGQETQYF.

V is TRBV2 and J is TRBJ1-1; D gene uncertain. Per germline, CDR1 SNHLY and CDR2 FYNNEI. The CDR3 extends over 13 amino acids. V was shortened by 3 bases and J by 5 bases, with 10 bases between the two germline ends. The CDR3, as DNA: TGTGCCAGCAGTGACGGGGTTTGGACTGAAGCTTTCTTT. As protein: CASSDGVWTEAFF.

V usage is TRBV7-8 and J usage is TRBJ2-7; 10 positions match TRBD1. The CDR3 runs 17 residues. Germline lookup yields CDR1 SGHVS and CDR2 FQNEAQ. The V and J ends lost 4 bases and 5 bases, in that order; junction bases with no gene match: 14. CDR3 in DNA: TGTGCCAGCAGCTCCTCCCTACTTGGGACAGGGGTCCACGAGCAGTACTTC. Amino acids: CASSSSLLGTGVHEQYF.